This TCR beta chain was recovered during a study of radiotherapy plus CTLA-4 blockade in lung cancer. The table came from immunoSEQ multiplex PCR; TCRdb's copy has only in-frame clones and leaves some out. The sample holds approximately 47,000 clones, about 81% seen once. Germline CDR1 reads SGHAT; CDR2 reads FQDESV (reference sequence). CDR3 length equals 16 residues. Germline trimming cut 3 bases from V and 4 bases from J; bases unmatched to any gene: 11. The source was peripheral blood, collected from a patient treated with radiotherapy plus ipilimumab. The V gene is TRBV11-1, the J gene TRBJ2-5; the match to TRBD2 covers 7 bases. The TCR was taken from a human donor with non-small cell lung cancer who had stable disease on radiotherapy plus ipilimumab. The CDR3 nucleotides are TGTGCCAGCAGCTTCGGGCGGGAGAGGGAACGAGAGACCCAGTACTTC. Protein: CASSFGRERERETQYF.